This T cell receptor (beta chain) was documented in a study of blood T cell repertoires in COVID-19. Here immunoSEQ multiplex PCR was the method, and the copy in TCRdb shows in-frame clones only, minus some. The sample has 210,000 or so clones, approximately 85% seen once; the top ten hold about 5.1%. Germline CDR1 MDHEN, CDR2 SYDVKM. The CDR3 is 14 residues long. The V end lost 0 bases, the J end lost 6 bases, and 11 bases lay between the germline ends. This chain joins TRBV28 and TRBJ1-1; D is ambiguous. The clonotype was recovered from a woman aged 70-85 years with active or convalescent COVID-19. The sequencing sample was made of peripheral blood. Written as DNA, the CDR3 is TGTGCCAGCAGTTTATGGGGCAGTCGGCCTGAAGCTTTCTTT. Translating it yields CASSLWGSRPEAFF.